This T cell receptor beta chain was captured in a study of T cell repertoires in cytomegalovirus infection. Study as a whole: Epitope selection comprised recently identified HLA-C-restricted CMV epitopes and well-studied HLA-B-restricted CMV epitopes. Evidence of both CMV infection and a matching HLA type came from public TCR beta signatures.

TCRdb reprocessed the reads with MiXCR, giving one entry per CDR3 protein. The table shows around 360,000 distinct CDR3 sequences, with roughly a third occurring only once. This clonotype was found a few times. The antigen remains undetermined. The study, taken as a whole, reports: There were carriers of CMV plus the relevant HLA, and cumulative public TCR beta family frequency identified them. HLA-C-restricted CMV clonotypes gave the most frequent clonotype in two of eight donors.

This sequence originates from a human donor in good health (CMV status not recorded). Some clones in this sample may be carry-over from other donors' samples. This specimen consisted of cultured PBMCs, obtained from culture after CMV antigen stimulation.

The CDR3 DNA reads TGCGCCAGCAGATCTTACCAGCGGGCCATGAACACTGAAGCTTTCTTT. Its translation is CASRSYQRAMNTEAFF. The chain combines TRBV4-1 with TRBJ1-1; no firm D call. Germline CDR1 MGHRA, CDR2 YSYEKL. The V gene lost 6 bases and the J gene lost 0 bases, with 17 bases spanning the gap. The CDR3 totals 16 residues.